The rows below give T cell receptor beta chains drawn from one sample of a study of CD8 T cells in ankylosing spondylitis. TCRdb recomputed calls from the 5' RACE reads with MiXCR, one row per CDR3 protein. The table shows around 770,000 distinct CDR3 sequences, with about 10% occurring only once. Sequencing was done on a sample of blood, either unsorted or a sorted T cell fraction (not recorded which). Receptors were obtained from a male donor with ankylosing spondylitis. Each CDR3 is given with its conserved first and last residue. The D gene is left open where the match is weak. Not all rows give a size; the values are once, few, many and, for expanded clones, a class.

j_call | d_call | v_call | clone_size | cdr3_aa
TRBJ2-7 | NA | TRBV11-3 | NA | CASSLTHGGNYEQYF
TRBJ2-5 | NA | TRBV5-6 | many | CASSSPGQTQYF
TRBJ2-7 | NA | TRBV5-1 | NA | CASSAPRDGPYEQYF
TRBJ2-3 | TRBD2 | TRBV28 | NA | CASRLSGYTDTQYF
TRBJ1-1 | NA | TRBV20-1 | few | CSARDAQKNTEAFF
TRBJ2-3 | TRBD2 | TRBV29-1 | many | CSVGLALTDTQYF
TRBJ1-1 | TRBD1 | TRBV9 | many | CASSPGQGARGNTEAFF
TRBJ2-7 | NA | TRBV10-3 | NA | CAIRWGASYEQYF
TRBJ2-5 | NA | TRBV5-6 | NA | CASTRTLGAQETQYF
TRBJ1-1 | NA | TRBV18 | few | CASSPPGAVEAFF
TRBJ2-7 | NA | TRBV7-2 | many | CASSLEGPPALKQYF
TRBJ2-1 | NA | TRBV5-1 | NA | CASSLLPQSSYNEQFF
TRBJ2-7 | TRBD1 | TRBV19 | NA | CASSIGTGPYEQYF